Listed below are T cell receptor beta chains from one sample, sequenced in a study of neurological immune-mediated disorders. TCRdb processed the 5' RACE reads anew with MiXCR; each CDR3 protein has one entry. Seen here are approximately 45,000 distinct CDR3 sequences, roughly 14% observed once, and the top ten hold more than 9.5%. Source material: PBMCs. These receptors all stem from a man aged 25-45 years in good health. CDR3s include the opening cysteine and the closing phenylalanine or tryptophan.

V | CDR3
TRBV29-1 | CSVEESGVGETQYF
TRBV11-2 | CASSLAGLAGREQFF
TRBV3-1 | CASSQFSGSSKNIQYF
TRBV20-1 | CSAPGTGSGAFF
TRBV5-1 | CASSGGDPAYNEQFF
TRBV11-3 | CASSFRLAGRIEQFF
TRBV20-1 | CSARGYPGGNQPQHF
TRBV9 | CASSVGLAGETQYF
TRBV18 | CASSPVQTADSGNTIYF
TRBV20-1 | CSARGDRGQGELFF
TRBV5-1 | CASSSDRVFTDTQYF
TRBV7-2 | CASSLGGGQETQYF
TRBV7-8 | CASSLGSRQETQYF
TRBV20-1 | CSARDVSPNSGTGELFF
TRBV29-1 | CSIIDVGNTIYF
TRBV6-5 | CASSFRRKGDTQYF
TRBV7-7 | CASSLDRSTDTQYF
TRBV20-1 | CSACERELAGVVQLF
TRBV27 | CASSFSMDTEAFF
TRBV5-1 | CASSITIRDNTEAFF
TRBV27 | CASSWGGVDNEQFF
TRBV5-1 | CASSFSFDTQYF
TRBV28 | CASSFWPPGELFF
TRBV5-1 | CASSFGETEQYF
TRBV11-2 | CASSWGIGQETQYF
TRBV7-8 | CASRQGPSYEQYF
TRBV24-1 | CATSDPRGGSYNEQFF
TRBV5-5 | CASSLGASGRALEQFF
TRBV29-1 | CSVEGQGAPDTQYF
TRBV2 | CASKGRRGGNAGELFF
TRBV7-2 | CASSLLAGVSNEQYF
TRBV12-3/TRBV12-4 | CASSWDRGGYEQYF
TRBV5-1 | CASSSKSAGSQSGELFF
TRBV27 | CASSLDGPDPEKLFF
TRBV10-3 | CAISDSGQGKEKLFF
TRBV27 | CASSSQGEIDTQYF
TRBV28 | CASSLGAGGAVGYTF
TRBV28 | CASSEGYEQYF
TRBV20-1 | CSARDGWTGVTEAFF
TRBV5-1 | CASSLGTGRDNEQFF
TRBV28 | CASRSPGQGMNQPQHF
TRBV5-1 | CASSFFTGNYEQYF
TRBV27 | CASSSIPGQGDYEQYF
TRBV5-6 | CASTKDRLNTGELFF
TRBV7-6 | CASSLGGEGVYNEQFF
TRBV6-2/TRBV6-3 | CASSYSTSSPYEQYF
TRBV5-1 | CASSFHRDRVLNTGELFF
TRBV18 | CASSPNPPFSNQPQHF
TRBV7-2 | CASTPLAGGNTGELFF
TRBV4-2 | CASSPLANTGELFF
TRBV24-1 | CATSDPQGSMGETQYF
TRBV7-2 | CASSIRGTSGRDNEQFF
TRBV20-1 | CSALTGPEAFF
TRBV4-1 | CASSQEFRADEKLFF
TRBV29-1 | CSGSTSGSVYEQYF